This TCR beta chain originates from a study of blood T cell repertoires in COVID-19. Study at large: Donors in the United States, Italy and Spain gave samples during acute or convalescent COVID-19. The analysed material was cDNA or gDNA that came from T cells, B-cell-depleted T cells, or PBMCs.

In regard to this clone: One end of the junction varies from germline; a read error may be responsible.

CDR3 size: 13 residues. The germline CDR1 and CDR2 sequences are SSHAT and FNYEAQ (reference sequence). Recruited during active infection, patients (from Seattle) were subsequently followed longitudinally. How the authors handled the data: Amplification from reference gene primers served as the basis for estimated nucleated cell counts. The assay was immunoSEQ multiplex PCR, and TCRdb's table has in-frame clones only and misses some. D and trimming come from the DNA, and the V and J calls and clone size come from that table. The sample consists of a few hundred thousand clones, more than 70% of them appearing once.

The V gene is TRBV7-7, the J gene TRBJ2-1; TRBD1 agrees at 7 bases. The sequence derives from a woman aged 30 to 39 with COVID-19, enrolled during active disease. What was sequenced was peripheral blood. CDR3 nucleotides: TGTGCTAGCAGCTTAGATACAGGGGACCAGCAGTTCTTC. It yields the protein CASSLDTGDQQFF.